These 26 T cell receptor beta chains were all obtained from the same sample, sequenced in a study of cytomegalovirus exposure and HLA in healthy donors. In the PCR, 60 Vbeta and 13 Jbeta primers were used. Profiling relied on immunoSEQ multiplex PCR, and the TCRdb table lists in-frame clones only, not all of them. Of just over 150,000 clones detected, around 76% appear once; the ten largest clones hold roughly 7.1%. Source material: PBMCs. The receptors were gathered from a man aged 40-49 years in good health and CMV-seropositive.

The genes are TRBV7-2 and TRBJ1-1, with 7 bases fitting TRBD1. With V trimmed by 5 bases and J by 5 bases, 8 bases remained unmatched. This CDR3 comprises 14 residues. Germline loops: CDR1 SGHTA, CDR2 FQGNSA. The CDR3 bases are TGTGCCAGCAGCCAGCCAGGGGGATGGACTGAAGCTTTCTTT. It is translated as CASSQPGGWTEAFF.

The chain joins TRBV18 to TRBJ2-7; D is perhaps TRBD2 (5 bases). This CDR3 is 13 amino acids long. V dropped 2 bases and J dropped 4 bases, with 9 bases sitting between them. Germline V gene sequence: CDR1 KGHSH, CDR2 LQKENI. CDR3 nucleotides: TGTGCCAGCTCACCATTAGGCGGGTACGAGCAGTACTTC. As protein: CASSPLGGYEQYF.

The chain carries TRBV7-2 and TRBJ1-6, with 9 bases matching TRBD1. CDR3 length equals 15 residues. Germline loops: CDR1 SGHTA, CDR2 FQGNSA. V dropped 3 bases and J dropped 10; count of bases not matched to a gene: 7. CDR3 protein: CASSFPGQGRSPLHF. The CDR3 DNA is TGTGCCAGCAGCTTCCCGGGACAGGGTCGATCACCCCTCCACTTT.

V is TRBV11-1 and J is TRBJ2-7; maybe TRBD2 (5 bases). Germline values: CDR1 SGHAT, CDR2 FQDESV (reference sequence). The germline V and J ends were trimmed by 5 bases and 5 bases, with 16 bases remaining between them. The CDR3 is 14 amino acids. In DNA, the CDR3 is TGTGCCAGCAGCCTCGGTGGAGGCAGCGACGAGCAGTACTTC. It translates to CASSLGGGSDEQYF. Supplemented by reference TRBV11-1 and TRBJ2-7, the full variable domain reads EAEVAQSPRYKITEKSQAVAFWCDPISGHATLYWYRQILGQGPELLVQFQDESVVDDSQLPKDRFSAERLKGVDSTLKIQPAELGDSAMYLCASSLGGGSDEQYFGPGTRLTVT.

The chain employs TRBV6-6 and TRBJ1-4, with 8 bases that match TRBD1. Germline V gives CDR1 MNHNY, CDR2 SVGAGI (reference sequence). Losses at the gene ends were 8 bases for V and 10 bases for J; bases not matched to a gene: 6. This CDR3 spans 12 amino acids. CDR3 region: CASGQGGGKLFF. In nucleotides, the CDR3 is TGTGCCAGCGGACAGGGCGGTGGAAAACTGTTTTTT.

The chain is built from TRBV6-1 and TRBJ2-7; TRBD2 might be the D (6 bases). Trimming left V 7 bases short and J 5 bases short, with 12 bases between. This CDR3 has 12 amino acids. Germline V gene data show CDR1 as MNHNS and CDR2 as SASEGT. CDR3 sequence (DNA): TGTGCCAGCACCCCCCGGAGGGACGAGCAGTACTTC. It codes for CASTPRRDEQYF.

This sequence joins TRBV5-5 and TRBJ2-2; the match to TRBD1 covers 9 bases. Germline-derived CDR1 and CDR2 are SGHKS and YYEKEE (reference sequence). The CDR3 contains 13 residues. With V trimmed by 4 bases and J by 6 bases, 1 base remained unmatched. The CDR3 is CASSGQGPGELFF. The CDR3 coding sequence is TGTGCCAGCAGCGGACAGGGGCCCGGGGAGCTGTTTTTT.

The chain couples TRBV6-5 to TRBJ1-6; 9 nucleotides align to TRBD1. The germline gives CDR1 MNHEY, CDR2 SVGAGI. The CDR3 contains 15 residues. V lost 2 bases and J lost 15; bases outside the gene matches: 11. Here the CDR3 DNA reads TGTGCCAGCAGTTACCGTGGGACAGGGATTGCCAGCCTCCACTTT. Translated, it gives CASSYRGTGIASLHF.

The gene calls are TRBV5-4 and TRBJ1-6; 9 bases are a match to TRBD1. The CDR3 contains 14 residues. CDR1 is SGHNT and CDR2 is YYREEE in the germline V gene (reference sequence). The V gene end was trimmed by 3 bases and the J gene end by 10 bases; junction bases not matched to a gene: 5. The CDR3 is CASSSDRGDSPLHF. In DNA form, the CDR3 reads TGTGCCAGCAGCTCGGACAGGGGAGACTCACCCCTCCACTTT.

The CDR3 region has the DNA TGTGCCAGCAGCCCCTCATGGGGGGGCCTAGAGGATACGCAGTATTTT. Translated: CASSPSWGGLEDTQYF. The chain carries TRBV11-2 and TRBJ2-3, with D possibly being TRBD2 (7 bases). The CDR3 has 16 residues. CDR1 is SGHAT and CDR2 is FQNNGV in the germline V gene. Deletions cut 5 bases from V and 6 bases from J, with 21 bases between. Based on the CDR3 plus reference TRBV11-2 and TRBJ2-3, the full variable domain is EAGVAQSPRYKIIEKRQSVAFWCNPISGHATLYWYQQILGQGPKLLIQFQNNGVVDDSQLPKDRFSAERLKGVDSTLKIQPAKLEDSAVYLCASSPSWGGLEDTQYFGPGTRLTVL.

This chain joins TRBV5-6 and TRBJ1-2; D is unresolved. V lost 1 base, J lost 4 bases, and 11 bases lay in between. Germline lookup yields CDR1 SGHDT and CDR2 YYEEEE. The CDR3 consists of 14 residues. This CDR3 is CASSLKGGGYGYTF. The CDR3, as DNA: TGTGCCAGCAGCTTGAAGGGAGGCGGCTATGGCTACACCTTC.

This clone was recorded a few times. The J gene is TRBJ1-2, the V gene TRBV2; D uncertain. Germline V gene data show CDR1 as SNHLY and CDR2 as FYNNEI. V gave up 6 bases and J gave up 5 bases, with 19 bases separating them. The CDR3 runs to 15 residues. This chain's CDR3 is CASSERNLNPYGYTF. The CDR3 region has the DNA TGTGCCAGCAGCGAGCGGAATCTTAACCCATATGGCTACACCTTC.

V is TRBV2 and J is TRBJ1-1; maybe TRBD1 (6 bases). Trimming shortened V by 3 bases and J by 6 bases, and 11 bases separated the two germline ends. The germline V gene has CDR1 SNHLY and CDR2 FYNNEI. This CDR3 contains 13 residues. This CDR3 reads CASSDRGRAEAFF. CDR3 coding DNA: TGTGCCAGCAGTGATAGGGGGAGGGCTGAAGCTTTCTTT.

This clone was picked up one time. The chain couples TRBV6-6 to TRBJ1-2, with D possibly being TRBD1 (5 bases). The CDR3 loop spans 13 amino acids. CDR1 and CDR2 from the germline V gene are MNHNY and SVGAGI (reference sequence). V was cut by 5 bases and J by 3 bases, with 10 bases left in between. The chain's CDR3 is CASSLRGHYGYTF. CDR3 sequence (DNA): TGTGCCAGCAGTCTTAGGGGCCACTATGGCTACACCTTC.

Remarks on this clone: Within the sample, other DNA sequences also encode this same CDR3. V usage is TRBV7-9 and J usage is TRBJ2-3, with D uncertain. V was cut by 0 bases and J by 6 bases, with 4 bases left in between. CDR1 is SEHNR, CDR2 FQNEAQ, per germline (reference sequence). The CDR3 is 12 residues long. The CDR3 DNA is TGTGCCAGCAGCTTAGCGCGTGATACGCAGTATTTT. As protein: CASSLARDTQYF.

This clone was detected a few times. This sequence joins TRBV11-2 and TRBJ1-1; unclear D gene. V lost 6 bases to trimming and J lost 0 bases, with 11 bases between them. Germline V gene data show CDR1 as SGHAT and CDR2 as FQNNGV. The CDR3 spans 14 residues. For the CDR3, the DNA is TGTGCCAGCAGGAGAGGAGCCATGAACACTGAAGCTTTCTTT. Residues: CASRRGAMNTEAFF.

The genes are TRBV5-6 and TRBJ1-2; the D is unclear. CDR3 length: 13 amino acids. Germline V gene sequence: CDR1 SGHDT, CDR2 YYEEEE. V shed 2 bases and J shed 2 bases, with 7 bases lying between them. The CDR3 DNA reads TGTGCCAGCAGCTTAACAGCCAACTATGGCTACACCTTC. Translation gives CASSLTANYGYTF.

This clone appeared a single time. V is TRBV27 and J is TRBJ1-1; 7 bases are a match to TRBD1. In germline, CDR1 is MNHEY, CDR2 SMNVEV (reference sequence). The CDR3 is 16 amino acids. J gave up 1 base and V 5 bases, and 10 bases lay outside the gene matches. In DNA, the CDR3 is TGTGCCAGCAGTCCCCGATCGACAGGGTGGAACACTGAAGCTTTCTTT. Translated: CASSPRSTGWNTEAFF.

The rearrangement links TRBV2 to TRBJ2-7, with 9 bases matching TRBD2. The CDR3 runs to 14 residues. J gave up 2 bases and V 6 bases, and 5 bases lay outside the gene matches. Germline V gene lookup returns CDR1 SNHLY and CDR2 FYNNEI. The DNA of the CDR3 is TGTGCCAGCAGCCACACTAGCGGGCCCTACGAGCAGTACTTC. Encoded protein: CASSHTSGPYEQYF.

The chain uses TRBV2 and TRBJ1-2; 9 bases fit TRBD1. The CDR3 consists of 13 residues. CDR1 is SNHLY, CDR2 FYNNEI, per germline. The V and J ends lost 4 bases and 8 bases, in that order; junction bases with no gene match: 5. The CDR3 sequence: CASSAGQGFGYTF. CDR3 nucleotides: TGTGCCAGCAGTGCGGGACAGGGATTCGGCTACACCTTC.

V gene TRBV7-3 combines with J gene TRBJ1-2, with 8 bases that match TRBD1. The CDR3 contains 13 residues. Germline V lookup: CDR1 SGHTA, CDR2 FQGTGA. With 5 bases clipped from V and 4 bases from J, the junction kept 3 bases outside the gene matches. The CDR3 sequence: CASSPGTGYGYTF. The CDR3 nucleotides read TGTGCCAGCAGCCCCGGGACAGGCTATGGCTACACCTTC. The full variable domain, its missing parts supplied by reference TRBV7-3 and TRBJ1-2, is GAGVSQTPSNKVTEKGKYVELRCDPISGHTALYWYRQSLGQGPEFLIYFQGTGAADDSGLPNDRFFAVRPEGSVSTLKIQRTERGDSAVYLCASSPGTGYGYTFGSGTRLTVV.

The gene calls are TRBV5-1 and TRBJ1-1, with D uncertain. CDR3 length equals 14 residues. V lost 0 bases and J lost 3, with 9 bases in between. Germline V gives CDR1 SGHRS, CDR2 YFSETQ. CDR3: CASSLDQDYTEAFF. DNA of the CDR3: TGCGCCAGCAGCTTGGACCAGGATTACACTGAAGCTTTCTTT.

This clone was detected a few times. This CDR3 is CASRNLLQGQETQYF. The CDR3 DNA sequence: TGTGCCAGCAGAAACCTCTTACAGGGACAGGAGACCCAGTACTTC. The chain carries TRBV2 and TRBJ2-5, with 7 positions matching TRBD1. The CDR3 is made up of 15 amino acids. CDR1 and CDR2 (germline): SNHLY, FYNNEI. V shed 6 bases and J 5 bases; nucleotides not matched to a gene: 12. Combining the CDR3 with reference TRBV2 and TRBJ2-5 gives the whole variable domain EPEVTQTPSHQVTQMGQEVILRCVPISNHLYFYWYRQILGQKVEFLVSFYNNEISEKSEIFDDQFSVERPDGSNFTLKIRSTKLEDSAMYFCASRNLLQGQETQYFGPGTRLLVL.

V and J are TRBV7-9 and TRBJ2-5; D may be TRBD1 (6 bases). Germline CDR1 SEHNR, CDR2 FQNEAQ (reference sequence). The CDR3 has 16 amino acids. Trimming cost V 2 bases and J 3 bases, with 16 bases left between them. CDR3 region: CASSLWLGTREETQYF. CDR3 sequence (DNA): TGTGCCAGCAGCTTATGGCTGGGGACAAGGGAAGAGACCCAGTACTTC.

This chain connects TRBV7-9 to TRBJ2-5; 7 nucleotides align to TRBD1. Unmatched junction bases numbered 5, after V lost 2 bases and J lost 2 bases. The CDR3 loop spans 15 amino acids. Germline loops: CDR1 SEHNR, CDR2 FQNEAQ (reference sequence). Here the CDR3 DNA reads TGTGCCAGCAGCTTAAGGACAGGAGGACAAGAGACCCAGTACTTC. It codes for CASSLRTGGQETQYF.

This chain connects TRBV12-5 to TRBJ2-7; 7 bases agree with TRBD1. The CDR3 covers 13 residues. Trimming at V came to 5 bases and at J to 4 bases, leaving 5 bases not matched to a gene. Germline values: CDR1 LGHNT, CDR2 FRNRAP. CDR3 nucleotides: TGTGCTAGTGGTCCCCGGGACAGATACGAGCAGTACTTC. It is translated as CASGPRDRYEQYF.